Presented here are 27 T cell receptor beta chains from one specimen sequenced in a study of blood T cell repertoires in COVID-19. Assay: immunoSEQ multiplex PCR; the TCRdb copy retains only in-frame clones and omits some. Of almost 400,000 clones detected, more than 75% appear once; the ten largest clones hold approximately 2.4%. The specimen was peripheral blood. The origin of the receptors is a woman aged 60-70 years with COVID-19, enrolled during active disease.

This rearrangement joins TRBV7-3 to TRBJ2-3; D possibly corresponds to TRBD2 (6 bases). Germline V gene data show CDR1 as SGHTA and CDR2 as FQGTGA. The germline V and J ends were trimmed by 4 bases and 5 bases, with 10 bases remaining between them. The CDR3 length is 13 residues. CDR3 residues: CASSSEEGDTQYF. The CDR3 DNA reads as TGTGCCAGCAGCTCGGAGGAGGGAGATACGCAGTATTTT.

This clone has a single count. The chain has TRBV13 and TRBJ2-1; tentatively, D is TRBD2 (6 bases). The CDR3 loop spans 15 amino acids. From germline, CDR1 is PRHDT and CDR2 FYEKMQ (reference sequence). V shed 5 bases and J shed 5 bases, with 16 bases lying between them. The CDR3, as DNA: TGTGCCAGCAGCCGCGCGGGACTCACGCACAATGAGCAGTTCTTC. It yields the protein CASSRAGLTHNEQFF.

The count of this clone is one. The rearrangement joins TRBV30 to TRBJ1-2; 8 nucleotides align to TRBD1. The CDR3 totals 15 residues. With V trimmed by 0 bases and J by 8 bases, 11 bases remained unmatched. Germline V gene data show CDR1 as GTSNPN and CDR2 as SVGIG (reference sequence). The CDR3 spells CAWSVQRAGGSGYTF. The DNA for the CDR3 is TGTGCCTGGAGTGTACAACGGGCAGGGGGCTCAGGCTACACCTTC. Full variable domain (outside the CDR3, taken from reference TRBV30 and TRBJ1-2): SQTIHQWPATLVQPVGSPLSLECTVEGTSNPNLYWYRQAAGRGLQLLFYSVGIGQISSEVPQNLSASRPQDRQFILSSKKLLLSDSGFYLCAWSVQRAGGSGYTFGSGTRLTVV.

The chain uses TRBV7-2 and TRBJ1-4; no firm D call. Germline V gives CDR1 SGHTA, CDR2 FQGNSA. Between the trimmed V and J ends, which lost 1 base and 5 bases, there was a span of 11 bases. This CDR3 is 15 amino acids long. CDR3 protein: CASSLGRPNNEKLFF. The CDR3 coding sequence is TGTGCCAGCAGCTTAGGCAGGCCCAACAATGAAAAACTGTTTTTT. Full variable domain (remainder filled in from reference TRBV7-2 and TRBJ1-4): GAGVSQSPSNKVTEKGKDVELRCDPISGHTALYWYRQSLGQGLEFLIYFQGNSAPDKSGLPSDRFSAERTGGSVSTLTIQRTQQEDSAVYLCASSLGRPNNEKLFFGSGTQLSVL.

The rearrangement uses TRBV27 and TRBJ1-2; 9 positions match TRBD1. Germline trimming cut 6 bases from V and 7 bases from J; bases unmatched to any gene: 9. This CDR3 is built from 14 residues. The germline V gene has CDR1 MNHEY and CDR2 SMNVEV (reference sequence). The DNA for the CDR3 is TGTGCCAGCAGCCCGGGACAGGGAACGATTGGCTACACCTTC. The encoded protein is CASSPGQGTIGYTF.

This chain connects TRBV11-2 to TRBJ1-2; D possibly corresponds to TRBD1 (6 bases). Deletions cut 5 bases from V and 8 bases from J, with 18 bases between. CDR1 and CDR2 (germline): SGHAT, FQNNGV. The CDR3 has 14 amino acids. The CDR3, as DNA: TGTGCCAGCAGCCGTACTACAGGGTTAGGGGGCTACACCTTC. Translation: CASSRTTGLGGYTF.

The gene calls are TRBV5-1 and TRBJ1-1; a weak D match, TRBD1 (5 bases). The V gene lost 2 bases and the J gene lost 5 bases, with 10 bases spanning the gap. The CDR3 length is 13 residues. Per the germline V gene, CDR1 is SGHRS and CDR2 is YFSETQ. This chain's CDR3 is CASSLGVGTEAFF. As DNA, the CDR3 is TGCGCCAGCAGCTTAGGGGTAGGGACTGAAGCTTTCTTT.

This clone was observed once. This chain connects TRBV29-1 to TRBJ1-1, with TRBD1 as a possible D gene (5 bases). In germline, CDR1 is SQVTM, CDR2 ANQGSEA. V lost 1 base and J lost 1, with 10 bases in between. The CDR3 totals 14 residues. The CDR3: CSVEAGNRNTEAFF. CDR3 DNA sequence: TGCAGCGTTGAAGCAGGGAATCGGAACACTGAAGCTTTCTTT. The full variable domain, rest sourced from reference TRBV29-1 and TRBJ1-1, is SAVISQKPSRDICQRGTSLTIQCQVDSQVTMMFWYRQQPGQSLTLIATANQGSEATYESGFVIDKFPISRPNLTFSTLTVSNMSPEDSSIYLCSVEAGNRNTEAFFGQGTRLTVV.

This clone was counted once. This chain uses TRBV19 with TRBJ2-1; TRBD1 matches at 8 bases. This CDR3 spans 13 amino acids. CDR1 is LNHDA and CDR2 is SQIVND in the germline V gene (reference sequence). Germline trimming cut 5 bases from V and 10 bases from J; bases unmatched to any gene: 7. The CDR3 DNA is TGTGCCAGTAGTCCAGGGCGACAGGGGGAGCAGTTCTTC. Its translation: CASSPGRQGEQFF.

This sequence joins TRBV2 and TRBJ1-2; a weak D match, TRBD1 (5 bases). Per germline, CDR1 SNHLY and CDR2 FYNNEI. V gave up 4 bases and J gave up 6 bases, with 15 bases separating them. There are 14 residues in the CDR3. This CDR3 is CASSATRVSHGYTF. Here the CDR3 DNA reads TGTGCCAGCAGTGCAACCAGGGTTTCGCATGGCTACACCTTC.

The chain uses TRBV4-2 and TRBJ1-1; TRBD1 matches 7 bases. The CDR3 loop spans 16 amino acids. Germline loops: CDR1 LGHNA, CDR2 YNFKEQ. Trimming cost V 3 bases and J 1 base; bases outside gene matches: 8. CDR3 nucleotide sequence: TGTGCCAGCAGCCAGGAGGGACAGTCCACGAACACTGAAGCTTTCTTT. Translated, it gives CASSQEGQSTNTEAFF.

The rearrangement joins TRBV7-9 to TRBJ1-1, with D maybe TRBD1 (6 bases). This CDR3 contains 15 residues. Trimming left V 1 base short and J 8 bases short, with 17 bases between. CDR1 and CDR2 from the germline V gene are SEHNR and FQNEAQ (reference sequence). CDR3 protein: CASSLGNTGRAEAFF. CDR3 DNA sequence: TGTGCCAGCAGCTTAGGAAATACAGGGCGCGCCGAAGCTTTCTTT.

The J gene is TRBJ2-5, the V gene TRBV5-4, with D perhaps matching TRBD2 (5 bases). V lost 3 bases and J 3 bases, leaving 9 bases between the germline ends. Looked up from germline, CDR1 is SGHNT and CDR2 is YYREEE (reference sequence). The CDR3 loop spans 13 amino acids. CDR3: CASSSGVEETQYF. The DNA of the CDR3 is TGTGCCAGCAGCTCCGGGGTGGAAGAGACCCAGTACTTC. The entire variable domain, with the rest obtained from reference TRBV5-4 and TRBJ2-5, is as follows: ETGVTQSPTHLIKTRGQQVTLRCSSQSGHNTVSWYQQALGQGPQFIFQYYREEENGRGNFPPRFSGLQFPNYSSELNVNALELDDSALYLCASSSGVEETQYFGPGTRLLVL.

In DNA form, the CDR3 reads TGTGCCACCAGTGACGGGAGTTATAATTCACCCCTCCACTTT. Translated, it gives CATSDGSYNSPLHF. The chain couples TRBV24-1 to TRBJ1-6, with no clear D. Germline V gives CDR1 KGHDR, CDR2 SFDVKD. V dropped 4 bases and J dropped 4 bases, with 7 bases sitting between them. The CDR3 is 14 amino acids.

CDR3 sequence: CASSGGEPELQAFF. The DNA of the CDR3 is TGCGCCAGCAGTGGGGGGGAACCAGAGCTTCAAGCTTTCTTT. The V gene is TRBV5-1, the J gene TRBJ1-1; D is possibly TRBD1 (5 bases). V gave up 5 bases and J gave up 9 bases, with 20 bases separating them. CDR3 length equals 14 residues. Germline CDR1 is SGHRS and CDR2 is YFSETQ.

The rearrangement uses TRBV7-2 and TRBJ1-2; the D is unclear. Germline V gives CDR1 SGHTA, CDR2 FQGNSA. The CDR3 length is 12 residues. V lost 2 bases to trimming and J lost 4 bases, with 5 bases between them. The CDR3 is CASSLYVYGYTF. The DNA for the CDR3 is TGTGCCAGCAGCTTATATGTCTATGGCTACACCTTC. Supplemented by reference TRBV7-2 and TRBJ1-2, the full variable domain reads GAGVSQSPSNKVTEKGKDVELRCDPISGHTALYWYRQSLGQGLEFLIYFQGNSAPDKSGLPSDRFSAERTGGSVSTLTIQRTQQEDSAVYLCASSLYVYGYTFGSGTRLTVV.

The genes are TRBV9 and TRBJ1-6; unclear D gene. CDR1 is SGDLS, CDR2 YYNGEE, per germline. The CDR3 has 14 residues. Trimming removed 5 bases at V and 10 bases at J, with 16 bases between. For the CDR3, the DNA is TGTGCCAGCAGTCTTCGAGGGAGTATGTCACCCCTCCACTTT. Translating it yields CASSLRGSMSPLHF.

The chain's CDR3 is CASIERAVMNTEAFF. Here the CDR3 DNA reads TGTGCCAGCATTGAGAGGGCGGTGATGAACACTGAAGCTTTCTTT. The chain has TRBV2 and TRBJ1-1; D gene unclear. Germline V CDR1 and CDR2: SNHLY, FYNNEI. V gave up 7 bases and J gave up 0 bases, with 15 bases separating them. This CDR3 is built from 15 residues.

The chain employs TRBV28 and TRBJ1-2, with D possibly being TRBD1 (6 bases). Germline V gives CDR1 MDHEN, CDR2 SYDVKM. The CDR3 consists of 14 residues. V lost 2 bases and J lost 5, with 12 bases in between. The CDR3 DNA is TGTGCCAGCAGTTTAATTGGCAGGGGATATGGCTACACCTTC. Amino acid sequence: CASSLIGRGYGYTF.

The chain links TRBV10-3 to TRBJ2-5; possibly TRBD1 for D (6 bases). This CDR3 spans 15 amino acids. Germline V gene data show CDR1 as ENHRY and CDR2 as SYGVKD. The V gene lost 2 bases and the J gene lost 4 bases, with 14 bases spanning the gap. CDR3 coding DNA: TGTGCCATCAGTGAGGGTTACAGGGTAGGAGAGACCCAGTACTTC. It encodes CAISEGYRVGETQYF.

The rearrangement joins TRBV19 to TRBJ1-1, with 9 bases that match TRBD1. Germline lookup yields CDR1 LNHDA and CDR2 SQIVND (reference sequence). This CDR3 has 13 amino acids. V lost 5 bases and J lost 4; bases outside the gene matches: 2. CDR3 coding DNA: TGTGCCAGTAGTGCGACAGGGGGCACTGAAGCTTTCTTT. Its protein product is CASSATGGTEAFF.

The rearrangement joins TRBV18 to TRBJ2-5; D is perhaps TRBD2 (6 bases). V was shortened by 5 bases and J by 5 bases, with 21 bases between the two germline ends. CDR1 is KGHSH, CDR2 LQKENI, per germline. The CDR3 spans 16 residues. CDR3 DNA sequence: TGTGCCAGCTCAGTCGGGACTCCCCAAACCGGGGAGACCCAGTACTTC. Encoded protein: CASSVGTPQTGETQYF.

The V and J genes are TRBV28 and TRBJ1-3, with 7 bases matching TRBD1. Germline trimming cut 3 bases from V and 0 bases from J; bases unmatched to any gene: 2. CDR3 length: 15 amino acids. Germline lookup yields CDR1 MDHEN and CDR2 SYDVKM. The CDR3 spells CASSFSGGSGNTIYF. The CDR3 DNA follows: TGTGCCAGCAGTTTTTCAGGGGGCTCTGGAAACACCATATATTTT.

The chain uses TRBV7-2 and TRBJ1-1, with D perhaps TRBD1 (5 bases). There are 15 residues in the CDR3. CDR1 and CDR2 (germline): SGHTA, FQGNSA. The ends were cut back, 2 bases at V and 5 bases at J, with 15 bases in the middle. CDR3: CASSLFRGVNTEAFF. The CDR3 DNA follows: TGTGCCAGCAGCTTATTTCGGGGGGTAAATACTGAAGCTTTCTTT.

V gene TRBV18 combines with J gene TRBJ1-2, with 8 bases lining up with TRBD1. The CDR3 has 14 residues. Germline loops: CDR1 KGHSH, CDR2 LQKENI. Losses at the gene ends were 3 bases for V and 14 bases for J; bases not matched to a gene: 14. The DNA of the CDR3 is TGTGCCAGCTCACCTGCCCGGGACAGGATTTTTGGAACCTTC. Translating it yields CASSPARDRIFGTF.

V and J are TRBV30 and TRBJ2-7, with D uncertain. Germline V lookup: CDR1 GTSNPN, CDR2 SVGIG (reference sequence). V lost 3 bases and J lost 5, with 8 bases in between. The CDR3 covers 11 residues. Here the CDR3 reads CAWRAKHEQYF. The CDR3 bases are TGTGCCTGGAGAGCAAAGCACGAGCAGTACTTC. Using reference TRBV30 and TRBJ2-7 for the parts outside the CDR3, the full variable domain is SQTIHQWPATLVQPVGSPLSLECTVEGTSNPNLYWYRQAAGRGLQLLFYSVGIGQISSEVPQNLSASRPQDRQFILSSKKLLLSDSGFYLCAWRAKHEQYFGPGTRLTVT.

The gene calls are TRBV5-4 and TRBJ2-3; 14 bases are shared with TRBD2. J lost 1 base, V lost 2 bases, and 6 bases had no gene match. CDR3 length: 18 amino acids. The germline CDR1 and CDR2 sequences are SGHNT and YYREEE (reference sequence). The CDR3 nucleotides read TGTGCCAGCAGCTTTACTCTGACTAGCGGGGGGGGCACAGATACGCAGTATTTT. Translation gives CASSFTLTSGGGTDTQYF.